Below are 18 T cell receptor beta chains sequenced from a single sample in a study of blood T cell repertoires in COVID-19. Assay used: immunoSEQ multiplex PCR; TCRdb lists only in-frame clones, some missing. The sample yields around 160,000 clones, roughly 80% seen once. Sequencing input: PBMCs or T cells enriched from blood (not recorded which). These receptors were taken from a woman aged 55-75 years who had recovered from COVID-19.

This chain connects TRBV6-5 to TRBJ2-1; 9 positions agree with TRBD2. The CDR3 totals 14 residues. Germline V gene sequence: CDR1 MNHEY, CDR2 SVGAGI. Unmatched junction bases numbered 11, after V lost 8 bases and J lost 9 bases. In nucleotides, the CDR3 is TGTGCCAGCGCGAGCGGGGGGTCTAACGGTGAGCAGTTCTTC. Protein: CASASGGSNGEQFF.

V usage is TRBV5-6 and J usage is TRBJ2-1; 9 nucleotides match TRBD2. V gave up 2 bases and J gave up 6 bases; unmatched junction bases: 3. The germline gives CDR1 SGHDT, CDR2 YYEEEE. CDR3 length: 14 amino acids. The CDR3 coding sequence is TGTGCCAGCAGCTTCGGGACTAGCCTCAATGAGCAGTTCTTC. This sequence encodes CASSFGTSLNEQFF.

This clone turned up a few times. The CDR3 region is CSFTRTDRYEQYF. Written as DNA, the CDR3 is TGCAGCTTTACCAGGACAGACCGATACGAGCAGTACTTC. The chain employs TRBV29-1 and TRBJ2-7, with D perhaps matching TRBD1 (6 bases). The CDR3 spans 13 residues. The V and J ends lost 8 bases and 4 bases respectively, with 18 bases between them. Germline loops: CDR1 SQVTM, CDR2 ANQGSEA.

The chain couples TRBV14 to TRBJ2-1, with 15 bases matching TRBD2. Germline V gene lookup returns CDR1 SGHDN and CDR2 FVKESK. The CDR3 extends over 19 amino acids. The V segment lost 4 bases and the J segment 3 bases; nucleotides outside the gene matches: 10. This CDR3 reads CASSPGLAGGRTHYNEQFF. CDR3 nucleotide sequence: TGTGCCAGCAGCCCGGGACTAGCGGGGGGCCGAACTCACTACAATGAGCAGTTCTTC.

The V call is TRBV24-1, the J call TRBJ1-5; D is unresolved. Trimming pared 2 bases from V and 7 bases from J, leaving 5 bases between. Germline values: CDR1 KGHDR, CDR2 SFDVKD. The CDR3 is 12 amino acids. The CDR3 sequence: CATSDSQQPQHF. CDR3 DNA: TGTGCCACCAGTGATTCCCAACAGCCCCAGCATTTT.

The V gene is TRBV9, the J gene TRBJ2-3; TRBD2 matches at 8 bases. Germline V gene sequence: CDR1 SGDLS, CDR2 YYNGEE. Losses at the gene ends were 0 bases for V and 2 bases for J; bases not matched to a gene: 11. This CDR3 region has 18 residues. In nucleotides, the CDR3 is TGTGCCAGCAGCGTAGGCGCGGGGGGCGTTATCGTCACAGATACGCAGTATTTT. Protein sequence: CASSVGAGGVIVTDTQYF. Based on the CDR3 plus reference TRBV9 and TRBJ2-3, the full variable domain is DSGVTQTPKHLITATGQRVTLRCSPRSGDLSVYWYQQSLDQGLQFLIQYYNGEERAKGNILERFSAQQFPDLHSELNLSSLELGDSALYFCASSVGAGGVIVTDTQYFGPGTRLTVL.

On this clone itself: Just one base apart from a much larger clone, this may be a read error. This CDR3 is also generated by other DNA sequences in the sample. This chain connects TRBV5-1 to TRBJ2-2; D perhaps matches TRBD2 (7 bases). V lost 4 bases and J 4 bases, leaving 23 bases between the germline ends. CDR1 SGHRS and CDR2 YFSETQ come from the germline V gene. CDR3 length: 18 residues. The CDR3 sequence is CASSLFQDAGAVTGELFF. The CDR3 bases are TGCGCCAGCAGCCTTTTTCAGGATGCGGGGGCAGTCACCGGGGAGCTGTTTTTT.

The V call is TRBV9, the J call TRBJ1-4; D is possibly TRBD1 (6 bases). Trimming cost V 4 bases and J 6 bases, with 16 bases left between them. CDR1 and CDR2 (germline): SGDLS, YYNGEE. The CDR3 covers 15 residues. The CDR3 reads CASSPSGTRDEKLFF. The CDR3 region has the DNA TGTGCCAGCAGCCCCTCCGGGACAAGGGATGAAAAACTGTTTTTT.

CDR3: CSVEDLTSGTLNEQFF. CDR3 coding DNA: TGCAGCGTTGAAGATCTGACTAGCGGGACCCTCAATGAGCAGTTCTTC. The gene calls are TRBV29-1 and TRBJ2-1, with TRBD2 matching 11 bases. This CDR3 comprises 16 residues. Looked up from germline, CDR1 is SQVTM and CDR2 is ANQGSEA. With V trimmed by 0 bases and J by 6 bases, 7 bases remained unmatched.

This clone showed up just a few times. The chain recombines TRBV10-1 with TRBJ1-1, with D perhaps matching TRBD1 (6 bases). Germline CDR1 reads WNHNN; CDR2 reads SYGVQD (reference sequence). This CDR3 contains 13 residues. V shed 5 bases and J shed 5 bases, with 12 bases lying between them. For the CDR3, the DNA is TGCGCCAGCAGTTACGAGGGGGAAACTGAAGCTTTCTTT. Translating it yields CASSYEGETEAFF.

V usage is TRBV3-1 (or the pseudogene TRBV3-2) and J usage is TRBJ2-3, with TRBD2 identical over 12 bases. The CDR3 runs to 18 residues. With 0 bases clipped from V and 2 bases from J, the junction kept 6 bases outside the gene matches. Germline CDR1 reads LGHDT; CDR2 reads YNNKEL (reference sequence). The CDR3 loop reads CASSQDLAGGAYTDTQYF. For the CDR3, the DNA is TGTGCCAGCAGCCAAGATCTAGCGGGGGGGGCTTACACAGATACGCAGTATTTT.

This clone has a handful of counts. The gene calls are TRBV7-2 and TRBJ2-2; 8 nucleotides line up with TRBD2. J was trimmed by 5 bases and V by 8 bases; bases with no gene match: 13. Germline CDR1 SGHTA, CDR2 FQGNSA. The CDR3 loop spans 16 amino acids. In DNA form, the CDR3 reads TGTGCCAGCGCAAAGGCCGGGGGGGCGAGGACCGGGGAGCTGTTTTTT. Protein: CASAKAGGARTGELFF.

The rearrangement links TRBV3-1 (or the pseudogene TRBV3-2) to TRBJ1-2; the match to TRBD1 covers 8 bases. Germline V gives CDR1 LGHDT, CDR2 YNNKEL (reference sequence). CDR3 length: 13 amino acids. Losses at the gene ends were 4 bases for V and 4 bases for J; bases not matched to a gene: 2. CDR3 amino acids: CASSRGQGYGYTF. The CDR3 DNA sequence: TGTGCCAGCAGCCGTGGACAGGGCTATGGCTACACCTTC.

V and J are TRBV5-6 and TRBJ2-1; the match to TRBD1 covers 10 bases. From germline, CDR1 is SGHDT and CDR2 YYEEEE. The CDR3 is 16 amino acids. V lost 3 bases to trimming and J lost 5 bases; unmatched junction nucleotides: 8. The DNA of the CDR3 is TGTGCCAGCAGCTATCTTTCCGGGACAGGGGACAATGAGCAGTTCTTC. Translating gives CASSYLSGTGDNEQFF.

V usage is TRBV19 and J usage is TRBJ1-3; D not resolved. In germline, CDR1 is LNHDA, CDR2 SQIVND (reference sequence). CDR3 size: 14 residues. V lost 5 bases, J lost 2 bases, and 10 bases lay in between. The chain's CDR3 is CASSFGSTGNTIYF. The CDR3 coding sequence is TGTGCCAGTAGTTTCGGTTCCACTGGAAACACCATATATTTT.

The chain employs TRBV12-5 and TRBJ1-1, with D unresolved. The germline V gene encodes CDR1 LGHNT and CDR2 FRNRAP. The length of the CDR3 is 11 residues. Between the trimmed V and J ends, which lost 9 bases and 6 bases, there was a span of 11 bases. The CDR3 sequence is CASASLAEAFF. CDR3 in DNA: TGTGCTAGCGCGTCGTTGGCTGAAGCTTTCTTT.

Comments on this clone: The sample has other DNA sequences that encode this CDR3 too. The CDR3 is CASNQGQATNEKLFF. The DNA of the CDR3 is TGTGCCAGCAACCAAGGACAAGCAACTAATGAAAAACTGTTTTTT. The chain joins TRBV2 to TRBJ1-4, with a weak D call TRBD1 (5 bases). The CDR3 consists of 15 residues. Trimming pared 7 bases from V and 0 bases from J, leaving 12 bases between. Germline CDR1 and CDR2: SNHLY and FYNNEI.

This chain joins TRBV7-9 and TRBJ1-6; D is ambiguous. The V end lost 5 bases, the J end lost 14 bases, and 13 bases lay between the germline ends. The CDR3 sequence is 12 residues long. Germline assignment: CDR1 SEHNR and CDR2 FQNEAQ (reference sequence). The CDR3 sequence: CASSAGPVALHF. In DNA, the CDR3 is TGTGCCAGCAGCGCCGGTCCCGTAGCCCTCCACTTT.